The 8 T cell receptor beta chains reported below all come from one sample, sequenced in a study of blood T cells in healthy people across ages. PCR was performed a second time for about 6 to 11 cycles using a sample-barcoded 5' primer and a J-beta primer mix. In TCRdb, the 5' RACE reads were re-called with MiXCR into one record per CDR3 protein. The table has approximately 800,000 distinct CDR3 sequences, roughly 50% seen once. Sequencing was performed on blood. The receptors here all came from a man aged 35-49 years in good health.

V is TRBV7-2 and J is TRBJ2-5; D gene unclear. V lost 6 bases, J lost 2 bases, and 13 bases lay in between. The length of the CDR3 is 14 residues. Germline-derived CDR1 and CDR2 are SGHTA and FQGNSA. The CDR3 here is CASRPLRQQETQYF. In DNA, the CDR3 is TGTGCCAGCAGGCCCTTACGGCAACAAGAGACCCAGTACTTC.

This sequence joins TRBV7-2 and TRBJ2-7; no reliable D call. This CDR3 is 14 amino acids long. Germline CDR1 SGHTA, CDR2 FQGNSA. The V end was cut by 0 bases, the J end by 4 bases, with 10 bases between. The CDR3 coding sequence is TGTGCCAGCAGCTTAGCGCATGAGAGATACGAGCAGTACTTC. As protein: CASSLAHERYEQYF.

The CDR3 DNA sequence: TGTGCCACCCGGGGAAAGTACTTC. Protein: CATRGKYF. J is TRBJ2-5 and V is TRBV24-1, with a weak D call TRBD2 (5 bases). The length of the CDR3 is 8 residues. The germline gives CDR1 KGHDR, CDR2 SFDVKD. The V end was cut by 9 bases, the J end by 12 bases, with 7 bases between.

This clonotype was seen many times. The chain links TRBV10-3 to TRBJ1-2, with D possibly TRBD1 on 6 matching bases. CDR3 size: 14 residues. In germline, CDR1 is ENHRY, CDR2 SYGVKD. V shed 7 bases and J shed 2 bases, with 14 bases lying between them. The CDR3 loop is CAIKIGQKNYGYTF. In DNA form, the CDR3 reads TGTGCCATCAAAATCGGACAGAAGAACTATGGCTACACCTTC.

This sequence joins TRBV20-1 and TRBJ1-4, with a tentative D call TRBD1 (5 bases). V lost 0 bases, J lost 8 bases, and 19 bases lay in between. The CDR3 is 16 residues long. CDR1 and CDR2 (germline): DFQATT, SNEGSKA (reference sequence). CDR3 DNA: TGCAGTGCTAGAGATTCGGGGGGTGGGAAACAAGAAAAACTGTTTTTT. This translates into CSARDSGGGKQEKLFF.

The chain couples TRBV29-1 to TRBJ1-1, with D tentatively TRBD1 (5 bases). From germline, CDR1 is SQVTM and CDR2 ANQGSEA. There are 14 residues in the CDR3. DNA for the CDR3: TGCCCGGGAGGGATGGGGGTTGTGAACACTGAAGCTTTCTTT. Translation gives CPGGMGVVNTEAFF.

This clonotype was counted many times. The CDR3 coding sequence is TGTGCCAGCAGCTTACGGGGCGGGAGCTCCTACGAGCAGTACTTC. Protein sequence: CASSLRGGSSYEQYF. This chain connects TRBV11-3 to TRBJ2-7; 7 nucleotides align to TRBD2. CDR1 is SGHNT, CDR2 YENEEA, per germline. The CDR3 is 15 amino acids. V was clipped by 2 bases and J by 0 bases; unmatched bases: 4.

V is TRBV29-1 and J is TRBJ2-1; TRBD2 matches at 11 bases. After removal of 5 bases from V and 6 bases from J, the junction contained 6 bases not matched to a gene. CDR3 length equals 14 residues. Germline CDR1 reads SQVTM; CDR2 reads ANQGSEA. The DNA for the CDR3 is TGCAGCGTTATACTAGCGGGAGTCTCCAATGAGCAGTTCTTC. Protein sequence: CSVILAGVSNEQFF.